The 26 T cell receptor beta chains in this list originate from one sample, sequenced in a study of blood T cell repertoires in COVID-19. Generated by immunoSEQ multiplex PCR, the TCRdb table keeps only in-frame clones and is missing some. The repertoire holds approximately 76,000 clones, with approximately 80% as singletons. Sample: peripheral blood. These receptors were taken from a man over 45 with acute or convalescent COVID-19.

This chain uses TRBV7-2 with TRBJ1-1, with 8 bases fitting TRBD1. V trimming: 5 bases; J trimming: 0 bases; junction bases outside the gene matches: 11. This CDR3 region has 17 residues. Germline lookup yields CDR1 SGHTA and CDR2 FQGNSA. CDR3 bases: TGTGCCAGCAGCGGGAGATCAGGGACAGGAATGAACACTGAAGCTTTCTTT. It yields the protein CASSGRSGTGMNTEAFF.

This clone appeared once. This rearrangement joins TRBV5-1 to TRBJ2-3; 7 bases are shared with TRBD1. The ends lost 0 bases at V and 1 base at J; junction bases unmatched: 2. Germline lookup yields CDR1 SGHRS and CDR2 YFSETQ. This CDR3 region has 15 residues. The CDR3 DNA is TGCGCCAGCAGCTTGGTCGGACAGGGCACAGATACGCAGTATTTT. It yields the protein CASSLVGQGTDTQYF. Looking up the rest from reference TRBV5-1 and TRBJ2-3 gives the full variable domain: KAGVTQTPRYLIKTRGQQVTLSCSPISGHRSVSWYQQTPGQGLQFLFEYFSETQRNKGNFPGRFSGRQFSNSRSEMNVSTLELGDSALYLCASSLVGQGTDTQYFGPGTRLTVL.

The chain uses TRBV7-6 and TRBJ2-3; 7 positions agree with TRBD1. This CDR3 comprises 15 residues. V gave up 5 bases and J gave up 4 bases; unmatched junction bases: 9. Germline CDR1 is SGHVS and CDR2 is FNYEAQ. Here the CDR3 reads CASSPIVQGADTQYF. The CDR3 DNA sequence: TGTGCCAGCAGCCCCATCGTCCAGGGGGCAGATACGCAGTATTTT.

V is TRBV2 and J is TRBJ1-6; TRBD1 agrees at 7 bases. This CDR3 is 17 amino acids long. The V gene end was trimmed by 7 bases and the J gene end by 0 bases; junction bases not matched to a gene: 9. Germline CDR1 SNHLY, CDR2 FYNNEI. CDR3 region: CASNGQAASSYNSPLHF. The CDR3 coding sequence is TGTGCCAGCAACGGACAGGCGGCAAGCTCCTATAATTCACCCCTCCACTTT.

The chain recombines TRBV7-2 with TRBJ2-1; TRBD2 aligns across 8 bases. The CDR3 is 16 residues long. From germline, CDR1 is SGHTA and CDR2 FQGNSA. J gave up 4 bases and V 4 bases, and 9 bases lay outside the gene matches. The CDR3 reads CASSSTGTRPYNEQFF. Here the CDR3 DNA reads TGTGCCAGCAGCTCTACCGGGACTAGGCCTTACAATGAGCAGTTCTTC. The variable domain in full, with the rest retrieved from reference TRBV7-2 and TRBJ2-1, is GAGVSQSPSNKVTEKGKDVELRCDPISGHTALYWYRQSLGQGLEFLIYFQGNSAPDKSGLPSDRFSAERTGGSVSTLTIQRTQQEDSAVYLCASSSTGTRPYNEQFFGPGTRLTVL.

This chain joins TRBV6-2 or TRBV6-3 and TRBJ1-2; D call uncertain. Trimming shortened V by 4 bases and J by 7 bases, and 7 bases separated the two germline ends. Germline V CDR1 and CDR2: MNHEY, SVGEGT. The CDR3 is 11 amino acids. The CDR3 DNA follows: TGTGCCAGCAGTTTTCCGAGTGGCTACACCTTC. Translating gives CASSFPSGYTF.

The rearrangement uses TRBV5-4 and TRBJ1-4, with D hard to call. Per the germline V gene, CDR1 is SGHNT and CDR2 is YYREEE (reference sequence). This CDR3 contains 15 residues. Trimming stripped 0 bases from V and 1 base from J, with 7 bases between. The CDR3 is CASSLARGTNEKLFF. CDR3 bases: TGTGCCAGCAGCTTGGCCAGAGGAACTAATGAAAAACTGTTTTTT.

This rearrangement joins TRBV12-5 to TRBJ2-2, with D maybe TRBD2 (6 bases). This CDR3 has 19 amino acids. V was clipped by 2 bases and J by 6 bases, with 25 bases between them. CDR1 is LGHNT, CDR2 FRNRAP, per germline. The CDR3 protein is CASGLILKAGGSSSGELFF. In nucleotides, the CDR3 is TGTGCTAGTGGTTTGATCCTTAAGGCCGGGGGTAGTTCGTCCGGGGAGCTGTTTTTT. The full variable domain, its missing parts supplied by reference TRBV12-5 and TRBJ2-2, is DARVTQTPRHKVTEMGQEVTMRCQPILGHNTVFWYRQTMMQGLELLAYFRNRAPLDDSGMPKDRFSAEMPDATLATLKIQPSEPRDSAVYFCASGLILKAGGSSSGELFFGEGSRLTVL.

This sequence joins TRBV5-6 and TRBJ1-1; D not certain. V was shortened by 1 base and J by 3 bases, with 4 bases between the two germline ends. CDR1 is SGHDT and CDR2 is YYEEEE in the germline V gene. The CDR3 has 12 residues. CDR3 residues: CASSLQDTEAFF. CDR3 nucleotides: TGTGCCAGCAGCTTGCAGGACACTGAAGCTTTCTTT.

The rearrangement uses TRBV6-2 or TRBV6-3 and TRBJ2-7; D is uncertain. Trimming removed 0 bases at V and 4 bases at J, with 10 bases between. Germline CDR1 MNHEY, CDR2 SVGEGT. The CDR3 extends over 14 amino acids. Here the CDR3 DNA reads TGTGCCAGCAGTTACTCTCAGGTTACTTACGAGCAGTACTTC. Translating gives CASSYSQVTYEQYF.

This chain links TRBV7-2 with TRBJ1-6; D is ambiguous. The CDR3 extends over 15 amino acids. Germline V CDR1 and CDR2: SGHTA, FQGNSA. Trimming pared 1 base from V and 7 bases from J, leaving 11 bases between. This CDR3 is CASSLVEGGNSPLHF. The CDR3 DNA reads TGTGCCAGCAGCTTAGTTGAGGGAGGCAATTCACCCCTCCACTTT.

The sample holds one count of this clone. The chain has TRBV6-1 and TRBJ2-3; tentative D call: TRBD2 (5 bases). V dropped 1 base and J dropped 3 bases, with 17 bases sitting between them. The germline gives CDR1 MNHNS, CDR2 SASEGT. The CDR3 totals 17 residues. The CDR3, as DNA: TGTGCCAGCAGTGAAGTGGGAGCGGCCTTGCGGACAGATACGCAGTATTTT. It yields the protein CASSEVGAALRTDTQYF.

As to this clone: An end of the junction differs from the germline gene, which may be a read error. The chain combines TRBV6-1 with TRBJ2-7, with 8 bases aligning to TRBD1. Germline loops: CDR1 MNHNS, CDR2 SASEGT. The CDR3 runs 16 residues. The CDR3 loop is CASSERWTGTSYDQYF. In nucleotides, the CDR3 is TGTGCCAGCAGTGAAAGATGGACAGGGACGTCCTACGATCAGTACTTC.

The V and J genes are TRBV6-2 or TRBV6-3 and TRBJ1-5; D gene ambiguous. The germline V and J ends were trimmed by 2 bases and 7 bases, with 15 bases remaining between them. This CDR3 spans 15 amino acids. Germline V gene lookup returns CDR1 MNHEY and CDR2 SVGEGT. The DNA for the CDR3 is TGTGCCAGCAGTTACATCGGGAGGGATCACCAGCCCCAGCATTTT. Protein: CASSYIGRDHQPQHF.

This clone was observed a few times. The CDR3 nucleotides are TGCGCCAGCAGTTCCGACAGGGGGCTTAATCAGCCCCAGCATTTT. Protein sequence: CASSSDRGLNQPQHF. The rearrangement links TRBV10-2 to TRBJ1-5, with TRBD1 matching 10 bases. The V gene end was trimmed by 5 bases and the J gene end by 4 bases; junction bases not matched to a gene: 5. Germline V gene sequence: CDR1 WSHSY, CDR2 SAAADI. The CDR3 has 15 residues.

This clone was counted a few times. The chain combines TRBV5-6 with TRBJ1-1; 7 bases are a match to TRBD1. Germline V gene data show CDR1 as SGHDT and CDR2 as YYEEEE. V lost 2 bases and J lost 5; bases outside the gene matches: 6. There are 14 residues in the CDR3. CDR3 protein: CASSLQGLRTEAFF. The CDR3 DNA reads TGTGCCAGCAGCTTACAGGGGTTAAGGACTGAAGCTTTCTTT. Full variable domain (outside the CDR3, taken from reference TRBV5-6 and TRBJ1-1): DAGVTQSPTHLIKTRGQQVTLRCSPKSGHDTVSWYQQALGQGPQFIFQYYEEEERQRGNFPDRFSGHQFPNYSSELNVNALLLGDSALYLCASSLQGLRTEAFFGQGTRLTVV.

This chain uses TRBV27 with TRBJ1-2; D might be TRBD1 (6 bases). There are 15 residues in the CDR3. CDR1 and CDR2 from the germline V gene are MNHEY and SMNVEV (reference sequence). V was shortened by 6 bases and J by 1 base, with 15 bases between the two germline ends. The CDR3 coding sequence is TGTGCCAGCAGCAGGATAACAGGGTTTAACTATGGCTACACCTTC. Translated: CASSRITGFNYGYTF.

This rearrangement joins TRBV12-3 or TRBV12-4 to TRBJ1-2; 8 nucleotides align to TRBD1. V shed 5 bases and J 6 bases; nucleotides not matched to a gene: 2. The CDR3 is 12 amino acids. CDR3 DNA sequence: TGTGCCAGCAGTGGGACAGGAGATGGCTACACCTTC. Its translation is CASSGTGDGYTF.

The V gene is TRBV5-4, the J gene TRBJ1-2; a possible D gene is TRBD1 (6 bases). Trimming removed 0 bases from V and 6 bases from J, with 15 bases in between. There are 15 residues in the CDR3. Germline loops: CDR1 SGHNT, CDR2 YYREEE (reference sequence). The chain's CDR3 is CASSLAAGVRDGYTF. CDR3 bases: TGTGCCAGCAGCTTGGCCGCAGGGGTCAGGGATGGCTACACCTTC. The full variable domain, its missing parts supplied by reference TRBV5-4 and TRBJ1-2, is ETGVTQSPTHLIKTRGQQVTLRCSSQSGHNTVSWYQQALGQGPQFIFQYYREEENGRGNFPPRFSGLQFPNYSSELNVNALELDDSALYLCASSLAAGVRDGYTFGSGTRLTVV.

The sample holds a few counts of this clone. DNA of the CDR3: TGCAGTGCTGCTGTCCAGTATGGCTACACCTTC. This sequence encodes CSAAVQYGYTF. This chain connects TRBV20-1 to TRBJ1-2; no firm D call. V lost 5 bases and J lost 5, with 9 bases in between. The CDR3 sequence is 11 residues long. The V gene's germline CDR1 is DFQATT and CDR2 SNEGSKA (reference sequence).

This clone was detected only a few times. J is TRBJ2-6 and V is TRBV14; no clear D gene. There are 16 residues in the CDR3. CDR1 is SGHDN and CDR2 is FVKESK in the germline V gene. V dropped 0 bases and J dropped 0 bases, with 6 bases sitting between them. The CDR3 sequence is CASSQDAFSGANVLTF. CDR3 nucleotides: TGTGCCAGCAGCCAAGATGCGTTCTCTGGGGCCAACGTCCTGACTTTC.

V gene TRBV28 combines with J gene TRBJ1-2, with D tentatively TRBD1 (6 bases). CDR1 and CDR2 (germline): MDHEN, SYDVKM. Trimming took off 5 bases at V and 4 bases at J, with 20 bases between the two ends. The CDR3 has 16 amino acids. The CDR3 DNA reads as TGTGCCAGCAGTCCGAATACAGGGCACTCCTCCTATGGCTACACCTTC. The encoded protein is CASSPNTGHSSYGYTF.

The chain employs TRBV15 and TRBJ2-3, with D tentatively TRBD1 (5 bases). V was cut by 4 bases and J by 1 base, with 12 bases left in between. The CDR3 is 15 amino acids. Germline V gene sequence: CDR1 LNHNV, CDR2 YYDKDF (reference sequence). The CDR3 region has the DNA TGTGCCACCAGCACCAAGGGGCTTGGCACAGATACGCAGTATTTT. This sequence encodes CATSTKGLGTDTQYF. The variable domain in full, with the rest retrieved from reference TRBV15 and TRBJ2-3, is DAMVIQNPRYQVTQFGKPVTLSCSQTLNHNVMYWYQQKSSQAPKLLFHYYDKDFNNEADTPDNFQSRRPNTSFCFLDIRSPGLGDTAMYLCATSTKGLGTDTQYFGPGTRLTVL.

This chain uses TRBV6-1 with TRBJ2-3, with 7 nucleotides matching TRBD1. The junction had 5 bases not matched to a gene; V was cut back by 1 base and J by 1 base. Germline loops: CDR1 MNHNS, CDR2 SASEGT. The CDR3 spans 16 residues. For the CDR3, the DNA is TGTGCCAGCAGTGAAGAGGGACAGAGAGGCACAGATACGCAGTATTTT. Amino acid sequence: CASSEEGQRGTDTQYF.

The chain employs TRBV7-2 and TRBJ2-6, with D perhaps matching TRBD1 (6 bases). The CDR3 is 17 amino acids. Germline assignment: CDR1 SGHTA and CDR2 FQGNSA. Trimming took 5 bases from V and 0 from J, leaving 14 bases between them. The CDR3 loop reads CASSTWTARSGANVLTF. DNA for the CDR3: TGTGCCAGCAGCACCTGGACAGCCCGCTCTGGGGCCAACGTCCTGACTTTC.

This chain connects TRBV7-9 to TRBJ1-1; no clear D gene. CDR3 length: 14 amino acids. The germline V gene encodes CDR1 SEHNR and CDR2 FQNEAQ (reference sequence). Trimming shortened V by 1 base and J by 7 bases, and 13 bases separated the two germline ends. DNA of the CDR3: TGTGCCAGCAGCTTAGGGTCCGCGAGGGATGAAGCTTTCTTT. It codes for CASSLGSARDEAFF. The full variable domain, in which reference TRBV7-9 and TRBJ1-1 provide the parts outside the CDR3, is DTGVSQNPRHKITKRGQNVTFRCDPISEHNRLYWYRQTLGQGPEFLTYFQNEAQLEKSRLLSDRFSAERPKGSFSTLEIQRTEQGDSAMYLCASSLGSARDEAFFGQGTRLTVV.